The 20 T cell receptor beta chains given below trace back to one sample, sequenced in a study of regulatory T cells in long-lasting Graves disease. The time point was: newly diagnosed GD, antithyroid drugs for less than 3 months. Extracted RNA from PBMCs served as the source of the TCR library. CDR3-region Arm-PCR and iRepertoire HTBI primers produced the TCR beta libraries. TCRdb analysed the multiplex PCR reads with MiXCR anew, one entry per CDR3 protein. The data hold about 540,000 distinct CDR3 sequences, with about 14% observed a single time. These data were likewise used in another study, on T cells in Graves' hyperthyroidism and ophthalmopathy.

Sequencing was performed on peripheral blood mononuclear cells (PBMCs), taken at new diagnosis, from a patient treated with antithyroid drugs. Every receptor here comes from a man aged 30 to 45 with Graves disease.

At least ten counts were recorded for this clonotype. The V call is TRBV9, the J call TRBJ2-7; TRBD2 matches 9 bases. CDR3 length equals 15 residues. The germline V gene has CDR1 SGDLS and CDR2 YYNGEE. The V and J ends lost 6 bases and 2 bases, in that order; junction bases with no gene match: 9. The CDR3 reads CASTREAGGPYEQYF. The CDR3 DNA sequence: TGTGCCAGCACCCGTGAGGCGGGAGGGCCCTACGAGCAGTACTTC.

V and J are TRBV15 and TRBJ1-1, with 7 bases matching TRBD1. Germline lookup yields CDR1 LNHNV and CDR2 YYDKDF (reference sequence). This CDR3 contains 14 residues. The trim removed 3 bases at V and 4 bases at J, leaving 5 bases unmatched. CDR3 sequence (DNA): TGTGCCACCAGCAGCCCGACAGGGAGCACTGAAGCTTTCTTT. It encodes CATSSPTGSTEAFF.

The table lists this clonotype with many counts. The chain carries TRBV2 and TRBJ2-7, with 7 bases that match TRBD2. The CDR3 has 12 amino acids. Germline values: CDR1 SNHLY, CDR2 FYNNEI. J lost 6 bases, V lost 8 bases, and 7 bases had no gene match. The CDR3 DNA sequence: TGTGCCAGCGGGGGGGAGGCTATCGAGCAGTACTTC. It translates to CASGGEAIEQYF.

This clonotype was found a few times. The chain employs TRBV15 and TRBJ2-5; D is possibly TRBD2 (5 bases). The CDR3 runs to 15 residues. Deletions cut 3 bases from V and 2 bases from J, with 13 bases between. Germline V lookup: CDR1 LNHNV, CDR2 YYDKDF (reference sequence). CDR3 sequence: CATSSGDSGQETQYF. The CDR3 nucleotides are TGTGCCACCAGCAGTGGGGATTCGGGACAAGAGACCCAGTACTTC.

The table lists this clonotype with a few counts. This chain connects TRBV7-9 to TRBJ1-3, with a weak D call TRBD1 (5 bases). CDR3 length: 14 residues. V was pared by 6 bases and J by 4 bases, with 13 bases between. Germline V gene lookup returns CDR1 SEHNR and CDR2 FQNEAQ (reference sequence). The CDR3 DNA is TGTGCCAGCAGTTCTCCGGGACGAGGAAACACCATATATTTT. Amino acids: CASSSPGRGNTIYF.

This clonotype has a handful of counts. CDR3 nucleotides: TGTGCCACCAGTGATGTGGCGCCCGGGACTAGCTCCTACAATGAGCAGTTCTTC. Protein sequence: CATSDVAPGTSSYNEQFF. The chain carries TRBV24-1 and TRBJ2-1, with 8 nucleotides matching TRBD2. Trimming removed 3 bases from V and 0 bases from J; junction bases left unmatched: 9. The CDR3 covers 18 residues. Germline CDR1 reads KGHDR; CDR2 reads SFDVKD.

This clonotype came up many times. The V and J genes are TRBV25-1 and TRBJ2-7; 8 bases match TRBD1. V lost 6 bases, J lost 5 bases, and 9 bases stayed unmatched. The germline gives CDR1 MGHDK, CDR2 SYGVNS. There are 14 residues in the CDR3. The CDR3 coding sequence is TGTGCCAGCAGCATGGGGACAGGATGGGACGAGCAGTACTTC. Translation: CASSMGTGWDEQYF.

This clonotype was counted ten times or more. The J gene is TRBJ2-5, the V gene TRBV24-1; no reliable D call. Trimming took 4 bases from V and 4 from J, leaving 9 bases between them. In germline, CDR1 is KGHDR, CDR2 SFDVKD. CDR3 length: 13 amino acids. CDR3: CATSEIGVETQYF. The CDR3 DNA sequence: TGTGCCACCAGTGAAATTGGGGTAGAGACCCAGTACTTC.

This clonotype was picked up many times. The CDR3 loop reads CASSGRGPEFF. As DNA, the CDR3 is TGTGCCAGCAGTGGCCGCGGACCGGAGTTCTTC. The J gene is TRBJ2-1, the V gene TRBV2; no definite D call. Between the trimmed V and J ends, which lost 4 bases and 14 bases, there was a span of 12 bases. This CDR3 region has 11 residues. Germline V CDR1 and CDR2: SNHLY, FYNNEI.

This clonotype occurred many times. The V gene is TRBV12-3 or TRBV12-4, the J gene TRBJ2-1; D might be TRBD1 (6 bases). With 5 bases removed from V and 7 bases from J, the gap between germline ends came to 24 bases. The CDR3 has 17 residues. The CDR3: CASSPPPRDKPWNEQFF. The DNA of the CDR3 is TGTGCCAGCAGTCCCCCGCCGAGGGACAAACCCTGGAATGAGCAGTTCTTC.

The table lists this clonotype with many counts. CDR3 DNA sequence: TGCAGCGTTGATTCGGGGGGCCCGGGGTATGGCTACACCTTC. This encodes CSVDSGGPGYGYTF. The J gene is TRBJ1-2, the V gene TRBV29-1, with TRBD1 as a possible D gene (6 bases). Germline V lookup: CDR1 SQVTM, CDR2 ANQGSEA. This CDR3 comprises 14 residues. Trimming left V 3 bases short and J 5 bases short, with 16 bases between.

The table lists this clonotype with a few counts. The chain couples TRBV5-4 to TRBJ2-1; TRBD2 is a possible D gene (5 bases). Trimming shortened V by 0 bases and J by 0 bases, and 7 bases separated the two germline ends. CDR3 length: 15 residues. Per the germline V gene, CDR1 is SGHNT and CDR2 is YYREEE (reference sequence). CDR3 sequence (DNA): TGTGCCAGCAGCTTGGAGCGGAGCTCCTACAATGAGCAGTTCTTC. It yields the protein CASSLERSSYNEQFF. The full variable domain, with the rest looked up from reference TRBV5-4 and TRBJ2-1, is ETGVTQSPTHLIKTRGQQVTLRCSSQSGHNTVSWYQQALGQGPQFIFQYYREEENGRGNFPPRFSGLQFPNYSSELNVNALELDDSALYLCASSLERSSYNEQFFGPGTRLTVL.

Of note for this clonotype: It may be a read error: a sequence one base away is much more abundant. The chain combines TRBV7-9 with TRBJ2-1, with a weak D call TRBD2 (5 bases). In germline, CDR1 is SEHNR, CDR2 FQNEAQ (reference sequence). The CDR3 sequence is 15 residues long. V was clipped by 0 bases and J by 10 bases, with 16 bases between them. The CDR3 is CASSLAGVSSYEQFF. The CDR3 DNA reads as TGTGCCAGCAGCTTAGCGGGAGTGAGCTCCTACGAGCAGTTCTTC. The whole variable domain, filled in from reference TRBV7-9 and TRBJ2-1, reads DTGVSQNPRHKITKRGQNVTFRCDPISEHNRLYWYRQTLGQGPEFLTYFQNEAQLEKSRLLSDRFSAERPKGSFSTLEIQRTEQGDSAMYLCASSLAGVSSYEQFFGPGTRLTVL.

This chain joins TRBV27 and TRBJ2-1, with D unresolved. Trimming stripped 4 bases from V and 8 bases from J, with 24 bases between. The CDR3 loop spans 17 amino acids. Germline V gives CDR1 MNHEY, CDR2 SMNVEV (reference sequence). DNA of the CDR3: TGTGCCAGCAGTTCCACACCGACACTATATATGGTGGATGAGCAGTTCTTC. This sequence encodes CASSSTPTLYMVDEQFF.

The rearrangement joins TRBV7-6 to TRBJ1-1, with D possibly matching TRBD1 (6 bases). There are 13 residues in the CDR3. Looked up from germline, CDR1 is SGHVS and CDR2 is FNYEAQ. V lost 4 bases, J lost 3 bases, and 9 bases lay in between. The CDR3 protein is CASSSRGDTEAFF. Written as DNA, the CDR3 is TGTGCCAGCAGCTCCAGGGGTGACACTGAAGCTTTCTTT.

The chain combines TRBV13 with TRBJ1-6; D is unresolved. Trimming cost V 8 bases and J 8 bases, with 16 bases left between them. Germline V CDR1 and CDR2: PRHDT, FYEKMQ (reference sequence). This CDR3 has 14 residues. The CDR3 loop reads CASRIRTDYSPLHF. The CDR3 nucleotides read TGTGCCAGCCGGATTAGGACTGATTATTCACCCCTCCACTTT.

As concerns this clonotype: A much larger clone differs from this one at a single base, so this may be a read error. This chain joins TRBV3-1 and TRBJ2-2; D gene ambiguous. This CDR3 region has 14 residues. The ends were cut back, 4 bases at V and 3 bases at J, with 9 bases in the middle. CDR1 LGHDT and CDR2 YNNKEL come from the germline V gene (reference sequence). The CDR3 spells CASSPETDTGELFF. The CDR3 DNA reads TGTGCCAGCAGCCCTGAAACTGACACCGGGGAGCTGTTTTTT.

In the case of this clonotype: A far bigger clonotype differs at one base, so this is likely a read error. CDR3 nucleotides: TGTGCCAGCAGGGCCACAGATACGCAGTATTTT. Protein product: CASRATDTQYF. V and J are TRBV6-1 and TRBJ2-3; D remains ambiguous. CDR3 length: 11 amino acids. Trimming took 6 bases from V and 2 from J, leaving 3 bases between them. CDR1 and CDR2 (germline): MNHNS, SASEGT.

CDR3 nucleotide sequence: TGTGCCAGCAGCTTATCCGGGACAGGCAGAGAGACCCAGTACTTC. Translated, it gives CASSLSGTGRETQYF. The rearrangement uses TRBV11-1 and TRBJ2-5, with 8 positions matching TRBD1. The CDR3 loop spans 15 amino acids. J lost 4 bases, V lost 2 bases, and 6 bases had no gene match. Germline CDR1 and CDR2: SGHAT and FQDESV (reference sequence).

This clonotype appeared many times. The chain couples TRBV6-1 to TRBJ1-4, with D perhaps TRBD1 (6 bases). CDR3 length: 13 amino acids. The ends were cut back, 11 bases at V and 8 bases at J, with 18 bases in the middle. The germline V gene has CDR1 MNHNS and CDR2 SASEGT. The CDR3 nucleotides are TGTGCCTGTAAGAGACAGGCGGGAGAAAAACTGTTTTTT. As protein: CACKRQAGEKLFF.